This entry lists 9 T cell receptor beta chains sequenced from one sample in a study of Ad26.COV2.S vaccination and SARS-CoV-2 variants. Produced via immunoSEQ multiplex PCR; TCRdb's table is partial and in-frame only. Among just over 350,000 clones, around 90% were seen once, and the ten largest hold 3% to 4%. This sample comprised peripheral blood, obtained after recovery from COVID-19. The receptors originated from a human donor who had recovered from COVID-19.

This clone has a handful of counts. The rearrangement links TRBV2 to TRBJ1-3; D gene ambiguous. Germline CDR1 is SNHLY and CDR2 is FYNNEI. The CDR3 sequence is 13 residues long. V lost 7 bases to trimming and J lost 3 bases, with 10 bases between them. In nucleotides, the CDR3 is TGTGCCAGCACCCCCCCCGGTGGAAACACCATATATTTT. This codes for CASTPPGGNTIYF.

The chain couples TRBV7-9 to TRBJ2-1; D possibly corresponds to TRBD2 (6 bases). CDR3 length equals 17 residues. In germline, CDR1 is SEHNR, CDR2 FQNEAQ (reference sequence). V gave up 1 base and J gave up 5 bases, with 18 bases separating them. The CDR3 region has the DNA TGTGCCAGCAGCTTAGGTGGAGGGGATAGGAGGGACAATGAGCAGTTCTTC. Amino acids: CASSLGGGDRRDNEQFF.

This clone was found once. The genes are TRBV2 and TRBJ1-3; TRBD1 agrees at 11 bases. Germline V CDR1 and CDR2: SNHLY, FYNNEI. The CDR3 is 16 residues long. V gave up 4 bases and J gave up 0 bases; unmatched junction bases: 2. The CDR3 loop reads CASSGTGGYSGNTIYF. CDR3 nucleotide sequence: TGTGCCAGCAGTGGGACAGGGGGCTACTCTGGAAACACCATATATTTT. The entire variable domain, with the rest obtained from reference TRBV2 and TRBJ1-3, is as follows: EPEVTQTPSHQVTQMGQEVILRCVPISNHLYFYWYRQILGQKVEFLVSFYNNEISEKSEIFDDQFSVERPDGSNFTLKIRSTKLEDSAMYFCASSGTGGYSGNTIYFGEGSWLTVV.

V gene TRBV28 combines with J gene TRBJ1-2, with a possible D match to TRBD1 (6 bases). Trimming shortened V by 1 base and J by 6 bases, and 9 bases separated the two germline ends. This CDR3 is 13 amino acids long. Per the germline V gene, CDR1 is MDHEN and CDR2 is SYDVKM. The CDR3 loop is CASSLSDSHGYTF. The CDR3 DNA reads TGTGCCAGCAGTTTATCGGACAGCCATGGCTACACCTTC.

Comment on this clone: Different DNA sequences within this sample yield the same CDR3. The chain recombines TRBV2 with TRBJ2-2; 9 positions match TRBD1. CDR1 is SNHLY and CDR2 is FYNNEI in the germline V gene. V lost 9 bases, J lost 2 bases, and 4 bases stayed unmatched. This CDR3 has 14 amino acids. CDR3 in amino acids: CASSDRGNTGELFF. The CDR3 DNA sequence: TGTGCCAGTTCGGACAGGGGAAACACCGGGGAGCTGTTTTTT.

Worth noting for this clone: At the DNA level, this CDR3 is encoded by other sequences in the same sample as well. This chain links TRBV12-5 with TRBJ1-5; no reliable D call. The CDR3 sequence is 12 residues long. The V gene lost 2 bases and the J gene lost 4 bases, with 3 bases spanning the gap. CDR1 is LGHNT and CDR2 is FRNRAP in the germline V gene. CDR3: CASGLPNQPQHF. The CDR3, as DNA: TGTGCTAGTGGTTTGCCAAATCAGCCCCAGCATTTT.

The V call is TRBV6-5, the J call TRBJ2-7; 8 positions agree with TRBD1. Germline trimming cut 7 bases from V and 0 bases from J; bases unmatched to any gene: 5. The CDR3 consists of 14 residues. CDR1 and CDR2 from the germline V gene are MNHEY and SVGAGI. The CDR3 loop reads CASNPGQVSYEQYF. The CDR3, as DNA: TGTGCCAGCAATCCGGGACAGGTCTCCTACGAGCAGTACTTC.

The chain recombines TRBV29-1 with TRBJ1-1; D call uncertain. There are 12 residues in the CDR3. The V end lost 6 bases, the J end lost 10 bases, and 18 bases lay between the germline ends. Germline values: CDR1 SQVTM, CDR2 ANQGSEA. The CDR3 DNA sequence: TGCAGCGTCCGACGCGGGGAACTGGGAGCTTTCTTT. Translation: CSVRRGELGAFF.

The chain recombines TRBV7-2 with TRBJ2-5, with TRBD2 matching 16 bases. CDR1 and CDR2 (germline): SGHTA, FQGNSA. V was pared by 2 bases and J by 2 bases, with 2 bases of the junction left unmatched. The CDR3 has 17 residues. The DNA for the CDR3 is TGTGCCAGCAGCTTACAGGGACTAGCGGGGGGGCAAGAGACCCAGTACTTC. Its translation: CASSLQGLAGGQETQYF. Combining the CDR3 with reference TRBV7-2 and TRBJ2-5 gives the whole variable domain GAGVSQSPSNKVTEKGKDVELRCDPISGHTALYWYRQSLGQGLEFLIYFQGNSAPDKSGLPSDRFSAERTGGSVSTLTIQRTQQEDSAVYLCASSLQGLAGGQETQYFGPGTRLLVL.